What follows is one T cell receptor beta chain and its context. This clonotype was recorded at least ten times. What this receptor recognizes is not known. Qualities for individual bases were not recorded, and no much larger clone is one base off. This specimen belongs to a study of early T cells in non-severe SARS-CoV-2 infection (dated by TCRdb to about 2021). Describing the broader study: TCR sequencing used bulk RNA from unsorted whole blood, so alpha and beta chains could not be paired.

General findings and caveats noted by the study authors: VDJdb matching was skewed toward anti-spike CD8 responses and likely underestimated virus-specific expansions by missing private and CD4 specificities.

Receptor libraries were prepared by 5' RACE. Data came from a NextSeq 500. The TCR library protocol attached unique molecular identifiers to individual cDNA molecules to correct for sequencing error and PCR bias. Both TCR alpha and beta chains were sequenced, and tight co-correlation was observed between alpha and beta sequence abundances in each sample. The original pipeline was this. Decombinator V4 was used to annotate TCR sequences for V gene, J gene and CDR3. TCRs were defined as expanded if a significant change between any two time points was detected under a Poisson model with p below 0.0001. TCR abundances were normalised to the total number of TCRs sequenced in each sample and reported as counts per million. MAIT TCRs were defined by TRAV1-2 paired with TRAJ12, TRAJ20 or TRAJ33, and iNKT TCRs by TRAV10 paired with TRAJ18. VDJdb, accessed 1 November 2021, was searched for CMV, EBV and SARS-CoV-2 annotated TCRs, excluding TCRs annotated for multiple antigens. Clones were called with MiXCR by TCRdb after fastp trimmed the public reads at Q25, and only in-frame beta chains were retained. One record per CDR3 amino acid sequence lists the most common genes and DNA. For this entry, the V and J calls and clone size follow TCRdb and not the study's own pipeline. Present in this sample are fewer than 65,000 distinct CDR3 sequences, 8% to 10% of which were seen just once. The ten largest clones capture 0.95% to 1.5% of the sample.

Relative to germline, V is 0 bases shorter and J is 5 bases shorter, with 14 bases between their ends. CDR1 and CDR2, looked up from the germline V gene, are SGHRS and YFSETQ. The CDR3 covers 15 residues, taking in both the cysteine and the phenylalanine. This entry keeps only the CDR3 DNA: 45 bases, framed from base 1. A case-control design nested within a healthcare worker cohort in London, UK, was used, with weekly nasopharyngeal swab PCR tests and blood sampling performed. Healthcare workers were recruited between 23 and 31 March 2020, during the week of the UK lockdown, and were followed weekly for up to roughly 15 weeks.

The sequenced material came from whole blood. The V and J segments used are TRBV5-1 and TRBJ2-5; TRBD1 is a possible D gene, resting on 5 matching bases. This sequence originates from an adult who was a healthcare worker with PCR-confirmed SARS-CoV-2 infection or an uninfected control (not recorded which). The DNA sequence is as follows: TGCGCCAGCAGCTTGGAGGCCAGGGCTTTGGAGACCCAGTACTTC. Translated, it gives CASSLEARALETQYF.